This entry concerns a single TCR beta chain. The data derive from a study of blood T cell repertoires in COVID-19. Overall study: The origin of the acute and convalescent COVID-19 samples was the United States, Italy and Spain. T cells, B-cell-depleted T cells, or PBMCs provided the cDNA or gDNA that served as material.

The germline CDR1 and CDR2 sequences are LGHNA and YNFKEQ. This CDR3 is 15 amino acids long. The V gene end was trimmed by 4 bases and the J gene end by 4 bases; junction bases not matched to a gene: 3. It was during active infection that Seattle patients were enrolled and then longitudinally followed. The authors' processing: For nucleated cells, counts were estimated from reference gene primer amplification. Profiling relied on immunoSEQ multiplex PCR, and the TCRdb table lists in-frame clones only, not all of them. For V, J and clone size, that table is used; D and trimming come from the DNA. The sample lists some 400,000 clones, around 87% occurring once.

The TCR was taken from a woman aged 60-75 years with COVID-19, enrolled during active disease. The material sequenced was peripheral blood. This rearrangement joins TRBV4-2 to TRBJ2-1, with 11 bases aligning to TRBD2. The CDR3 sequence: CASSLAGGVYNEQFF. DNA of the CDR3: TGTGCCAGCAGCCTAGCGGGGGGGGTATACAATGAGCAGTTCTTC.